The 15 T cell receptor beta chains given below trace back to one sample, sequenced in a study of blood T cell repertoires in COVID-19. Data came from immunoSEQ multiplex PCR; TCRdb stores just in-frame clones and leaves some out. The sample records 75,000 to 90,000 clones, 86% being singletons. The sample was peripheral blood. These TCRs come from a man aged 45-65 years with active COVID-19.

The genes are TRBV19 and TRBJ1-1; a possible D gene is TRBD1 (6 bases). The germline V gene encodes CDR1 LNHDA and CDR2 SQIVND (reference sequence). The V gene lost 5 bases and the J gene lost 4 bases, with 20 bases spanning the gap. This CDR3 is built from 16 residues. CDR3 loop: CASSVRDMSLGTEAFF. CDR3 nucleotide sequence: TGTGCCAGTAGTGTCCGGGACATGAGCCTGGGCACTGAAGCTTTCTTT.

V and J are TRBV5-4 and TRBJ2-7, with D tentatively TRBD2 (6 bases). Trimming took 4 bases from V and 1 from J, leaving 12 bases between them. CDR3 length: 14 amino acids. Per the germline V gene, CDR1 is SGHNT and CDR2 is YYREEE (reference sequence). The CDR3 DNA follows: TGTGCCAGCAGCCCCGGTCTAGCGTCCTACGAGCAGTACTTC. Its translation is CASSPGLASYEQYF.

This chain uses TRBV3-1 (or the pseudogene TRBV3-2) with TRBJ2-7, with D hard to call. CDR1 is LGHDT, CDR2 YNNKEL, per germline (reference sequence). The CDR3 extends over 12 amino acids. The V end lost 2 bases, the J end lost 1 base, and 3 bases lay between the germline ends. This CDR3 reads CASSQYSYEQYF. In nucleotides, the CDR3 is TGTGCCAGCAGCCAATATTCCTACGAGCAGTACTTC.

The J gene is TRBJ1-1, the V gene TRBV19, with D possibly matching TRBD1 (5 bases). Trimming stripped 6 bases from V and 0 bases from J, with 11 bases between. This CDR3 contains 14 residues. Germline lookup yields CDR1 LNHDA and CDR2 SQIVND (reference sequence). The DNA for the CDR3 is TGTGCCAGTAGAAGGGGCAGCATGAACACTGAAGCTTTCTTT. It is translated as CASRRGSMNTEAFF. Filled out from reference TRBV19 and TRBJ1-1, the complete variable domain reads DGGITQSPKYLFRKEGQNVTLSCEQNLNHDAMYWYRQDPGQGLRLIYYSQIVNDFQKGDIAEGYSVSREKKESFPLTVTSAQKNPTAFYLCASRRGSMNTEAFFGQGTRLTVV.

The chain uses TRBV19 and TRBJ1-5; the match to TRBD1 covers 8 bases. CDR3 length: 15 residues. V lost 4 bases, J lost 6 bases, and 8 bases stayed unmatched. Germline V gene data show CDR1 as LNHDA and CDR2 as SQIVND (reference sequence). The CDR3 coding sequence is TGTGCCAGTAGTACAGGTTCAGGGGGCCGTCAGCCCCAGCATTTT. Amino acid sequence: CASSTGSGGRQPQHF.

The CDR3 spells CASSLGTGGVPSTDTQYF. DNA of the CDR3: TGTGCCAGCAGCTTGGGGACAGGGGGCGTTCCCAGCACAGATACGCAGTATTTT. The chain couples TRBV11-2 to TRBJ2-3; 12 bases match TRBD1. The CDR3 sequence is 18 residues long. V was pared by 3 bases and J by 0 bases, with 7 bases of the junction left unmatched. The germline gives CDR1 SGHAT, CDR2 FQNNGV.

The chain recombines TRBV30 with TRBJ1-1; D gene ambiguous. Trimming took 1 base from V and 5 from J, leaving 5 bases between them. The CDR3 contains 11 residues. Per the germline V gene, CDR1 is GTSNPN and CDR2 is SVGIG (reference sequence). CDR3 sequence: CAWSARTEAFF. The CDR3 DNA is TGTGCCTGGAGTGCGCGGACTGAAGCTTTCTTT.

The chain has TRBV29-1 and TRBJ2-3, with D possibly matching TRBD1 (7 bases). V was trimmed by 6 bases and J by 0 bases, leaving 16 bases between them. The CDR3 consists of 15 residues. Germline loops: CDR1 SQVTM, CDR2 ANQGSEA. CDR3 loop: CSVEGPGGSTDTQYF. CDR3 sequence (DNA): TGCAGCGTCGAGGGCCCAGGGGGGAGCACAGATACGCAGTATTTT.

The chain links TRBV13 to TRBJ2-7, with 9 bases fitting TRBD1. V gave up 4 bases and J gave up 3 bases; unmatched junction bases: 10. The CDR3 totals 16 residues. CDR1 is PRHDT and CDR2 is FYEKMQ in the germline V gene (reference sequence). The CDR3 here is CASSSYPGQGFYEQYF. CDR3 in DNA: TGTGCCAGCAGCTCTTACCCGGGACAGGGCTTCTACGAGCAGTACTTC. The whole variable domain, filled in from reference TRBV13 and TRBJ2-7, reads AAGVIQSPRHLIKEKRETATLKCYPIPRHDTVYWYQQGPGQDPQFLISFYEKMQSDKGSIPDRFSAQQFSDYHSELNMSSLELGDSALYFCASSSYPGQGFYEQYFGPGTRLTVT.

The chain carries TRBV2 and TRBJ1-6; 7 bases are shared with TRBD1. The CDR3 runs 15 residues. The germline V gene encodes CDR1 SNHLY and CDR2 FYNNEI. With V trimmed by 3 bases and J by 6 bases, 5 bases remained unmatched. The CDR3 spells CASSEWGQFNSPLHF. CDR3 DNA: TGTGCCAGCAGTGAGTGGGGACAGTTTAATTCACCCCTCCACTTT. The full variable domain, rest sourced from reference TRBV2 and TRBJ1-6, is EPEVTQTPSHQVTQMGQEVILRCVPISNHLYFYWYRQILGQKVEFLVSFYNNEISEKSEIFDDQFSVERPDGSNFTLKIRSTKLEDSAMYFCASSEWGQFNSPLHFGNGTRLTVT.

The chain links TRBV5-1 to TRBJ2-1, with 11 bases lining up with TRBD2. This CDR3 spans 14 amino acids. Looked up from germline, CDR1 is SGHRS and CDR2 is YFSETQ. Trimming took 2 bases from V and 9 from J; bases not matched to a gene: 4. This CDR3 reads CASSLLAGEREQFF. The CDR3 nucleotides read TGCGCCAGCAGCTTACTAGCGGGAGAACGTGAGCAGTTCTTC.

V and J are TRBV19 and TRBJ1-5; 7 bases are a match to TRBD1. Germline trimming cut 3 bases from V and 6 bases from J; bases unmatched to any gene: 2. Per the germline V gene, CDR1 is LNHDA and CDR2 is SQIVND (reference sequence). CDR3 length: 13 residues. CDR3 coding DNA: TGTGCCAGTAGTATGGCAGGGGGTCAGCCCCAGCATTTT. The encoded protein is CASSMAGGQPQHF.

This clone has more than one count but fewer than ten. The rearrangement joins TRBV30 to TRBJ1-1; the D gene is possibly TRBD1 (5 bases). Germline V gives CDR1 GTSNPN, CDR2 SVGIG (reference sequence). This CDR3 is built from 14 residues. The germline V and J ends were trimmed by 4 bases and 4 bases, with 16 bases remaining between them. CDR3 DNA: TGTGCCTGGAAACGGGAGGGGTCGGGCACTGAAGCTTTCTTT. It is translated as CAWKREGSGTEAFF. The variable domain in full, completed from reference TRBV30 and TRBJ1-1, reads SQTIHQWPATLVQPVGSPLSLECTVEGTSNPNLYWYRQAAGRGLQLLFYSVGIGQISSEVPQNLSASRPQDRQFILSSKKLLLSDSGFYLCAWKREGSGTEAFFGQGTRLTVV.

J is TRBJ2-2 and V is TRBV2; 9 nucleotides agree with TRBD2. CDR1 and CDR2 (germline): SNHLY, FYNNEI. The CDR3 consists of 15 residues. With V trimmed by 6 bases and J by 8 bases, 10 bases remained unmatched. The CDR3 DNA follows: TGTGCCAGCAGCCCCTCCGCTAGCGGGATTGGGGAGCTGTTTTTT. This translates into CASSPSASGIGELFF.

CDR3 coding DNA: TGTGCCAGCAGTTACGGGGCCCCCTTTGGAGAGACCTTC. As protein: CASSYGAPFGETF. V gene TRBV6-2 or TRBV6-3 combines with J gene TRBJ1-2, with D possibly matching TRBD1 (5 bases). Germline assignment: CDR1 MNHEY and CDR2 SVGEGT. The CDR3 is made up of 13 amino acids. V was trimmed by 2 bases and J by 14 bases, leaving 18 bases between them.